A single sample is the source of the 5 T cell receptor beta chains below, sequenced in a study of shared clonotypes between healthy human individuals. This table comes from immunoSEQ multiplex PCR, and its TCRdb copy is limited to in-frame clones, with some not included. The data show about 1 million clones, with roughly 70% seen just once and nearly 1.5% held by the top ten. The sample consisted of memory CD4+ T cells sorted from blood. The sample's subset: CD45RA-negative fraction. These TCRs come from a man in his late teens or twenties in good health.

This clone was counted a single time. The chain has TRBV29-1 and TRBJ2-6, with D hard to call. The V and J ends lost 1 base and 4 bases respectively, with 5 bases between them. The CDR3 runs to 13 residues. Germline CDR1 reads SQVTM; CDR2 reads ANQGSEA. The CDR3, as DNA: TGCAGCGTTGAAGGGTGGGGGGCCAACGTCCTGACTTTC. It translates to CSVEGWGANVLTF.

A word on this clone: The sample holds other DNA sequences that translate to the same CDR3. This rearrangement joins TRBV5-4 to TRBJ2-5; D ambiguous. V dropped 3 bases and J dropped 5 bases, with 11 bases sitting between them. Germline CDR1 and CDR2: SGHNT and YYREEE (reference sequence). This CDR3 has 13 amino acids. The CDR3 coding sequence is TGTGCCAGCAGCTCGGCCCTGGGCGAGACCCAGTACTTC. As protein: CASSSALGETQYF.

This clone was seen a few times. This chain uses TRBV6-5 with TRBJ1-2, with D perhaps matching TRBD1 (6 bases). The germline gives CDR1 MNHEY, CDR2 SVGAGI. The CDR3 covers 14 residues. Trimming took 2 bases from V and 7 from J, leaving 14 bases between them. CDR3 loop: CASSYDGGWRGYTF. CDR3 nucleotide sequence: TGTGCCAGCAGTTACGACGGGGGCTGGCGTGGCTACACCTTC.

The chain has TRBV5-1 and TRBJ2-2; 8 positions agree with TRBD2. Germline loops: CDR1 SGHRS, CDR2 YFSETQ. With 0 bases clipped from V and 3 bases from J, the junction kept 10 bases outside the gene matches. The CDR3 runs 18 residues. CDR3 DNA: TGCGCCAGCAGCTTGGGCCCCGGGGGGGCGTCCGACACCGGGGAGCTGTTTTTT. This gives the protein CASSLGPGGASDTGELFF.

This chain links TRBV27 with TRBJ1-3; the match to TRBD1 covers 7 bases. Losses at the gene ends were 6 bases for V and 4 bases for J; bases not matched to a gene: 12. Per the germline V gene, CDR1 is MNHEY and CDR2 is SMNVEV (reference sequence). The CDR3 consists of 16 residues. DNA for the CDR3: TGTGCCAGCAGGCAACAGGGGATAGGCGCCGGAAACACCATATATTTT. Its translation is CASRQQGIGAGNTIYF.